The 21 T cell receptor beta chains listed next were all sequenced from one sample in a study of T cell clonality in common variable immunodeficiency. Generated by immunoSEQ multiplex PCR, the TCRdb table keeps only in-frame clones and is missing some. Altogether 30,000 to 40,000 clones were found in the sample, and no singletons occur. Sequenced sample: peripheral blood mononuclear cells. Receptors originate from a person aged 18 to 70 in good health.

This clone appeared many times. The read is 3 residues too short to cover the CDR3 end, so that end is filled in from the germline J gene. The genes are TRBV15 and TRBJ2-3, with TRBD2 matching 7 bases. Trimming removed 1 base from V and 7 bases from J; junction bases left unmatched: 8. The CDR3 spans 15 residues. The germline V gene encodes CDR1 LNHNV and CDR2 YYDKDF (reference sequence). The sequenced part of the CDR3 DNA is TGTGCCACCAGCAGAGCACTAGCGAGAGAGAATACG. Translating gives CATSRALARENT. In full, the CDR3 reads CATSRALARENTQYF.

Note on this clone: The read ends 3 residues before the CDR3 terminus; that terminus is restored from the germline J gene. The chain recombines TRBV5-6 with TRBJ2-1; possibly TRBD1 for D (6 bases). Germline values: CDR1 SGHDT, CDR2 YYEEEE. The CDR3 extends over 15 amino acids. Between the trimmed V and J ends, which lost 4 bases and 2 bases, there was a span of 13 bases. CDR3 residues: CASSKQGVAYNEQFF. CDR3 DNA, as far as it was read: TGTGCCAGCAGCAAACAGGGTGTGGCCTACAATGAG.

This clone was counted ten times or more. The CDR3 end lies 3 residues beyond the end of the read and is filled in from the germline J gene. The chain has TRBV19 and TRBJ2-2; 8 bases fit TRBD2. The CDR3 has 16 amino acids. The trim removed 3 bases at V and 0 bases at J, leaving 3 bases unmatched. Germline lookup yields CDR1 LNHDA and CDR2 SQIVND (reference sequence). The covered CDR3 bases are TGTGCCAGTAGTATTGCGGGAGGATCGAACACCGGGGAG. This gives the protein CASSIAGGSNTGE. The CDR3, in full, reads CASSIAGGSNTGELFF.

Of note for this clone: The read is 3 residues too short to cover the CDR3 end, so that end is filled in from the germline J gene. The V gene is TRBV25-1, the J gene TRBJ2-6; no definite D call. The V and J ends lost 2 bases and 0 bases respectively, with 5 bases between them. Germline assignment: CDR1 MGHDK and CDR2 SYGVNS. This CDR3 comprises 15 residues. The CDR3 DNA, read in part, is TGTGCCAGCAGTGAAGAGCTCTCTGGGGCCAACGTC. This translates into CASSEELSGANV. The CDR3 in its entirety is CASSEELSGANVLTF.

About this clone: The read finishes 3 residues shy of the CDR3 end, and the germline J gene is used to complete it. This chain connects TRBV20-1 to TRBJ2-1; 7 bases map to TRBD2. Unmatched junction bases numbered 16, after V lost 5 bases and J lost 0 bases. Per the germline V gene, CDR1 is DFQATT and CDR2 is SNEGSKA (reference sequence). This CDR3 region has 18 residues. CDR3 DNA (partial): TGCAGTGCTTCCCAAGCGGGATCCCTGGGGATCTCCTACAATGAG. Translated: CSASQAGSLGISYNE. The entire CDR3 protein reads CSASQAGSLGISYNEQFF.

This clone was counted ten times or more. Read coverage stops 3 residues before the CDR3 terminus; the germline J gene supplies the remainder. J is TRBJ2-1 and V is TRBV7-9; maybe TRBD2 (6 bases). CDR1 is SEHNR, CDR2 FQNEAQ, per germline (reference sequence). Between the trimmed V and J ends, which lost 5 bases and 6 bases, there was a span of 14 bases. The CDR3 runs to 14 residues. Partial CDR3 DNA: TGTGCCAGCAGCCTAGGGACTGCAATCAATGAG. This codes for CASSLGTAINE. The full CDR3 protein reads CASSLGTAINEQFF. The whole variable domain, remainder taken from reference TRBV7-9 and TRBJ2-1, is DTGVSQNPRHKITKRGQNVTFRCDPISEHNRLYWYRQTLGQGPEFLTYFQNEAQLEKSRLLSDRFSAERPKGSFSTLEIQRTEQGDSAMYLCASSLGTAINEQFFGPGTRLTVL.

At least ten counts were recorded for this clone. The sequenced fragment ends 3 residues before the CDR3 boundary, so the rest is inferred from the germline J gene. This chain connects TRBV10-1 to TRBJ1-3, with D perhaps matching TRBD1 (5 bases). Trimming removed 7 bases from V and 2 bases from J, with 9 bases in between. This CDR3 spans 13 amino acids. Germline CDR1 WNHNN, CDR2 SYGVQD (reference sequence). Incomplete CDR3 DNA: TGCGCCAGCACGGCAGGGACTGGAAACACC. It translates to CASTAGTGNT. The whole CDR3 protein is CASTAGTGNTIYF.

The table lists this clone with many counts. The missing CDR3 end, 3 residues past where the read stops, is filled in from the germline J gene. The chain uses TRBV7-9 and TRBJ1-4, with D unresolved. The CDR3 has 15 amino acids. The V end lost 5 bases, the J end lost 8 bases, and 18 bases lay between the germline ends. CDR1 and CDR2 (germline): SEHNR, FQNEAQ (reference sequence). Incomplete CDR3 DNA: TGTGCCAGCAGCAGAGATAGGTTCGGGGTGGAAAAA. This codes for CASSRDRFGVEK. In full, the CDR3 is CASSRDRFGVEKLFF.

There are many counts of this clone. The read terminates 3 residues before the CDR3 end, so the remaining end is supplied by the germline J gene. The chain combines TRBV5-6 with TRBJ2-1; 11 bases are shared with TRBD2. This CDR3 is 15 amino acids long. V dropped 4 bases and J dropped 8; count of bases not matched to a gene: 8. CDR1 is SGHDT and CDR2 is YYEEEE in the germline V gene. The CDR3 DNA, read in part, is TGTGCCAGCAGCAACATACTACTAGCGGGGGATGAG. This encodes CASSNILLAGDE. The full CDR3 protein is CASSNILLAGDEQFF.

This clone was observed many times. The read falls 3 residues short of the CDR3 end, and the missing part is taken from the germline J gene. This chain joins TRBV2 and TRBJ2-3; the match to TRBD2 covers 10 bases. Germline loops: CDR1 SNHLY, CDR2 FYNNEI. J was trimmed by 1 base and V by 4 bases; bases with no gene match: 2. This CDR3 is 15 amino acids long. The covered CDR3 bases are TGTGCCAGCAGTGTGGGGACTAGCGGCACAGATACG. Protein sequence: CASSVGTSGTDT. The entire CDR3 sequence reads CASSVGTSGTDTQYF.

This clone showed up many times. The CDR3 is cut off 3 residues early in the read; its end comes from the germline J gene. The chain has TRBV20-1 and TRBJ2-1; tentative D call: TRBD2 (5 bases). The germline V and J ends were trimmed by 4 bases and 6 bases, with 13 bases remaining between them. Germline loops: CDR1 DFQATT, CDR2 SNEGSKA (reference sequence). This CDR3 has 13 amino acids. The CDR3 loop is CSAKWAGTNEQFF. The sequenced part of the CDR3 DNA is TGCAGTGCTAAATGGGCGGGCACCAATGAG.

This clone has at least ten counts. The CDR3 DNA, read in part, is TGCGCCAGCAGCGCCCGACAGGGGGCCTACGAG. Amino acid sequence: CASSARQGAYE. The full CDR3 sequence reads CASSARQGAYEQYF. The V gene is TRBV5-1, the J gene TRBJ2-7; 9 positions agree with TRBD1. The read halts 3 residues ahead of the CDR3 end, with the missing end drawn from the germline J gene. CDR1 and CDR2 (germline): SGHRS, YFSETQ. The CDR3 spans 14 residues. Losses at the gene ends were 4 bases for V and 2 bases for J; bases not matched to a gene: 4.

This clone was seen ten or more times. The CDR3 extends 3 residues past the end of the read, so its final part is completed from the germline J gene. The V call is TRBV20-1, the J call TRBJ2-7, with D perhaps TRBD2 (6 bases). Trimming stripped 6 bases from V and 2 bases from J, with 17 bases between. The CDR3 is 14 amino acids. Germline CDR1 and CDR2: DFQATT and SNEGSKA (reference sequence). The CDR3 DNA, read in part, is TGCAGTGCCAGCGCGGGGACGCAGGCCTACGAG. Translated: CSASAGTQAYE. The complete CDR3 reads CSASAGTQAYEQYF.

This clone was recorded many times. The CDR3 end is not reached by the read, which stops 3 residues before it; the germline J gene fills it in. The V call is TRBV28, the J call TRBJ2-7; TRBD1 matches at 7 bases. CDR1 is MDHEN, CDR2 SYDVKM, per germline. The trim removed 8 bases at V and 2 bases at J, leaving 6 bases unmatched. CDR3 length equals 13 residues. Incomplete CDR3 DNA: TGTGCCAGCGTTAAGGGGACAGCCTACGAG. Translated: CASVKGTAYE. The full CDR3 protein reads CASVKGTAYEQYF.

This clone was counted ten times or more. The sequenced fragment ends 3 residues before the CDR3 boundary, so the rest is inferred from the germline J gene. The chain combines TRBV20-1 with TRBJ2-7, with unresolved D. From germline, CDR1 is DFQATT and CDR2 SNEGSKA (reference sequence). Trimming cost V 6 bases and J 4 bases, with 16 bases left between them. This CDR3 contains 13 residues. CDR3 sequence: CSARTSQLYEQYF. The DNA read from the CDR3 is TGCAGTGCCCGAACGAGTCAACTTTACGAG.

This clone was observed many times. The read gets to within 3 residues of the CDR3 end, and the germline J gene fills in the rest. The chain joins TRBV28 to TRBJ1-4; D call uncertain. Germline assignment: CDR1 MDHEN and CDR2 SYDVKM. Trimming took 5 bases from V and 0 from J, leaving 10 bases between them. The CDR3 runs to 15 residues. The chain's CDR3 is CASSPGGATNEKLFF. The CDR3 bases that were read are TGTGCCAGCAGTCCGGGTGGTGCAACTAATGAAAAA.

This clone was observed at least ten times. Read data end 3 residues before the CDR3 end; the end is taken from the germline J gene. The chain combines TRBV7-9 with TRBJ2-7; unclear D gene. Trimming left V 4 bases short and J 2 bases short, with 9 bases between. Per germline, CDR1 SEHNR and CDR2 FQNEAQ (reference sequence). This CDR3 has 13 residues. CDR3: CASSSQEAYEQYF. Partial CDR3 DNA: TGTGCCAGCAGCTCCCAGGAAGCCTACGAG.

This clone showed up many times. The read terminates 3 residues ahead of where the CDR3 ends, so the germline J gene completes it. The rearrangement links TRBV4-1 to TRBJ1-1, with D maybe TRBD1 (5 bases). Between the trimmed V and J ends, which lost 1 base and 5 bases, there was a span of 11 bases. CDR1 and CDR2 from the germline V gene are MGHRA and YSYEKL. The CDR3 is 14 residues long. Incomplete CDR3 DNA: TGCGCCAGCAGCCAAGTGGGGGGGAGTACTGAA. This gives the protein CASSQVGGSTE. The entire CDR3 protein is CASSQVGGSTEAFF.

This clone was observed at least ten times. At one boundary the junction diverges from the germline segment, which might be a read error. The read falls 3 residues short of the CDR3 end, and the missing part is taken from the germline J gene. The chain combines TRBV7-3 with TRBJ2-3; D is perhaps TRBD1 or TRBD2 (5 bases each). This CDR3 spans 16 amino acids. CDR1 is SGHTA, CDR2 FQGTGA, per germline. The CDR3 protein is CASSLEGSALTETQYF. The CDR3 bases that were read are TGTGCCAGCAGCTTAGAGGGGAGTGCCCTCACAGAGACG.

This clone was seen at least ten times. The read ends 3 residues before the CDR3 terminus; that terminus is restored from the germline J gene. The chain has TRBV20-1 and TRBJ2-1; D is possibly TRBD2 (5 bases). The length of the CDR3 is 13 residues. The germline V gene has CDR1 DFQATT and CDR2 SNEGSKA (reference sequence). V lost 6 bases, J lost 8 bases, and 17 bases lay in between. The part of the CDR3 DNA that was read is TGCAGTGCCAGCGGCCAGGCGGGCTATGAG. Encoded protein: CSASGQAGYE. The CDR3 reads in full as CSASGQAGYEQFF.

Ten or more counts support this clone. Coverage ceases 3 residues before the CDR3 finishes, and the germline J gene fills in the end. V usage is TRBV5-1 and J usage is TRBJ2-3; D not resolved. From germline, CDR1 is SGHRS and CDR2 YFSETQ. CDR3 size: 12 residues. Trimming removed 4 bases at V and 6 bases at J, with 9 bases between. The part of the CDR3 DNA that was read is TGCGCCAGCAGCCTCCCCCGGGATACG. It yields the protein CASSLPRDT. The whole CDR3 protein is CASSLPRDTQYF.